This TCR beta chain was obtained from a study of Ad26.COV2.S vaccination and SARS-CoV-2 variants. Looking at the study overall: This donor came from the COV1001 trial of Ad26.COV2.S.

Study results and limitations: Non-spike TCR breadth did not differ much between vaccine and placebo recipients.

A word on this clone: Its antigen remains unknown.

From germline, CDR1 is MNHEY and CDR2 SVGAGI. This CDR3 comprises 12 residues. J was trimmed by 7 bases and V by 8 bases; bases with no gene match: 4. Repertoires were generated with immunoSEQ multiplex PCR, while TCRdb's copy carries only in-frame clones and drops some. The sample has about 400,000 clones; 83% are singletons. Treatment specified: about 20 received Ad26.COV2.S at low or high dose, single or two shots; several received placebo; per-sample allocation not given. On day 63 after the first injection, vaccine and placebo recipients gave samples. The origin of this receptor is a person aged 18-65 years who received the Ad26.COV2.S COVID-19 vaccine or a placebo. This specimen was peripheral blood, taken in a trial of Ad26.COV2.S vaccine versus placebo. The chain uses TRBV6-5 and TRBJ2-1; 8 bases are a match to TRBD2. The CDR3 region has the DNA TGTGCCAGCCGAACTAGCGGAAATGAGCAGTTCTTC. Its translation is CASRTSGNEQFF.